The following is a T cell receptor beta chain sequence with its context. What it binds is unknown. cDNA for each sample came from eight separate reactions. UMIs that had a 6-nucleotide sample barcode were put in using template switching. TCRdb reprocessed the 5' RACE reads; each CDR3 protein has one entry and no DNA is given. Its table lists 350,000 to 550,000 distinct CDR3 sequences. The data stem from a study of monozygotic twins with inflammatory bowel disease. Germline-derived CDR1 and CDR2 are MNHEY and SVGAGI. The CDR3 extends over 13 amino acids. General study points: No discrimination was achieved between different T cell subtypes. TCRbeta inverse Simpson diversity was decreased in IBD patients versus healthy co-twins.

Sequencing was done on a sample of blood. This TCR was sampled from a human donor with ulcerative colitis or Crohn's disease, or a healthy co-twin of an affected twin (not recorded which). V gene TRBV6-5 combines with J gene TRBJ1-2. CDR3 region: CAATAGTLRGYTF.